This passage covers 26 T cell receptor beta chains from one sample sequenced in a study of blood T cell repertoires in COVID-19. TCRdb's copy holds only in-frame clones and misses some; the assay was immunoSEQ multiplex PCR. The sample shows 250,000 to 350,000 clones, 80% to 95% of them seen only once. Sequencing input: PBMCs or T cells enriched from blood (not recorded which). These receptors were obtained from a woman in her 30s who had recovered from COVID-19.

The chain combines TRBV10-1 with TRBJ2-1; 11 bases are shared with TRBD2. Germline assignment: CDR1 WNHNN and CDR2 SYGVQD (reference sequence). This CDR3 has 14 amino acids. Trimming took 8 bases from V and 9 from J; bases not matched to a gene: 9. The chain's CDR3 is CASGDTGTSGEQFF. CDR3 coding DNA: TGCGCCAGCGGGGACACCGGGACTAGCGGTGAGCAGTTCTTC.

The V and J genes are TRBV19 and TRBJ2-1; TRBD1 aligns across 10 bases. The CDR3 has 15 residues. CDR1 and CDR2 (germline): LNHDA, SQIVND (reference sequence). The V and J ends lost 6 bases and 4 bases, in that order; junction bases with no gene match: 6. CDR3 amino acids: CASRDGQGEYNEQFF. Here the CDR3 DNA reads TGTGCCAGTAGAGACGGACAGGGGGAGTACAATGAGCAGTTCTTC.

Here the CDR3 reads CASSRLAGVGGANVLTF. The DNA for the CDR3 is TGTGCCAGCAGTCGACTAGCGGGAGTGGGTGGGGCCAACGTCCTGACTTTC. The V and J genes are TRBV6-6 and TRBJ2-6, with TRBD2 matching 12 bases. Losses at the gene ends were 5 bases for V and 3 bases for J; bases not matched to a gene: 5. The germline V gene has CDR1 MNHNY and CDR2 SVGAGI (reference sequence). This CDR3 region has 17 residues.

V gene TRBV24-1 combines with J gene TRBJ2-1; D not certain. V shed 4 bases and J shed 16 bases, with 13 bases lying between them. CDR3 length: 11 residues. Germline V gene data show CDR1 as KGHDR and CDR2 as SFDVKD. The CDR3 coding sequence is TGTGCCACCAGTGAGAGCGCGAGCTACTTCTTC. This gives the protein CATSESASYFF.

In DNA, the CDR3 is TGTGCCAGCAGCTTAGGCCCGGGAGAGGACACAGATACGCAGTATTTT. Its protein is CASSLGPGEDTDTQYF. The V and J genes are TRBV7-6 and TRBJ2-3; a possible D gene is TRBD2 (6 bases). V was clipped by 1 base and J by 2 bases, with 13 bases between them. Germline V gene data show CDR1 as SGHVS and CDR2 as FNYEAQ. This CDR3 spans 16 amino acids.

V gene TRBV5-4 combines with J gene TRBJ2-7; 11 nucleotides align to TRBD1. The V segment lost 5 bases and the J segment 5 bases; nucleotides outside the gene matches: 9. The CDR3 has 15 amino acids. The V gene's germline CDR1 is SGHNT and CDR2 YYREEE (reference sequence). The CDR3 DNA reads TGTGCCAGCAGAAGAACCCCGGGACAGGGGGACGAGCAGTACTTC. Its protein product is CASRRTPGQGDEQYF. Based on the CDR3 plus reference TRBV5-4 and TRBJ2-7, the full variable domain is ETGVTQSPTHLIKTRGQQVTLRCSSQSGHNTVSWYQQALGQGPQFIFQYYREEENGRGNFPPRFSGLQFPNYSSELNVNALELDDSALYLCASRRTPGQGDEQYFGPGTRLTVT.

The V and J genes are TRBV5-1 and TRBJ1-6; D gene ambiguous. The CDR3 has 15 amino acids. The germline V gene has CDR1 SGHRS and CDR2 YFSETQ. Trimming left V 0 bases short and J 10 bases short, with 14 bases between. As DNA, the CDR3 is TGCGCCAGCAGCTTGGATGTGGCAGGCCAATCACCCCTCCACTTT. Encoded protein: CASSLDVAGQSPLHF.

The chain employs TRBV9 and TRBJ2-3, with D unresolved. The CDR3 runs to 14 residues. Per germline, CDR1 SGDLS and CDR2 YYNGEE. With 0 bases removed from V and 0 bases from J, the gap between germline ends came to 5 bases. The CDR3 region has the DNA TGTGCCAGCAGCGTAGACAAGAGCACAGATACGCAGTATTTT. It yields the protein CASSVDKSTDTQYF.

J is TRBJ2-1 and V is TRBV7-3; D unresolved. Germline V gene data show CDR1 as SGHTA and CDR2 as FQGTGA. The CDR3 covers 18 residues. The V end lost 5 bases, the J end lost 0 bases, and 20 bases lay between the germline ends. CDR3 sequence reads: CASSLSITQPPSYNEQFF. In nucleotides, the CDR3 is TGTGCCAGCAGCCTTTCGATTACTCAACCCCCCTCCTACAATGAGCAGTTCTTC. Together with reference TRBV7-3 and TRBJ2-1, the CDR3 gives the full variable domain: GAGVSQTPSNKVTEKGKYVELRCDPISGHTALYWYRQSLGQGPEFLIYFQGTGAADDSGLPNDRFFAVRPEGSVSTLKIQRTERGDSAVYLCASSLSITQPPSYNEQFFGPGTRLTVL.

The rearrangement uses TRBV3-1 (or the pseudogene TRBV3-2) and TRBJ2-6; D unresolved. Between the trimmed V and J ends, which lost 2 bases and 5 bases, there was a span of 4 bases. There are 13 residues in the CDR3. The germline gives CDR1 LGHDT, CDR2 YNNKEL (reference sequence). Here the CDR3 DNA reads TGTGCCAGCAGCCAAAACAGGGCCAACGTCCTGACTTTC. Its protein product is CASSQNRANVLTF.

The CDR3 DNA reads as TGTGCCAGCAGCTTAGAGAGGAATTCACCCCTCCACTTT. This encodes CASSLERNSPLHF. The V call is TRBV11-2, the J call TRBJ1-6; D is uncertain. Germline CDR1 and CDR2: SGHAT and FQNNGV. Trimming pared 0 bases from V and 7 bases from J, leaving 4 bases between. There are 13 residues in the CDR3.

The chain carries TRBV18 and TRBJ2-2; TRBD2 matches at 13 bases. The J segment lost 0 bases and the V segment lost 3 bases, leaving 4 bases of the junction unmatched. Germline CDR1 is KGHSH and CDR2 is LQKENI. The CDR3 length is 18 residues. The DNA for the CDR3 is TGTGCCAGCTCACCCCCACTAGCGGGAGGGCCGAACACCGGGGAGCTGTTTTTT. This encodes CASSPPLAGGPNTGELFF. Supplemented by reference TRBV18 and TRBJ2-2, the full variable domain reads NAGVMQNPRHLVRRRGQEARLRCSPMKGHSHVYWYRQLPEEGLKFMVYLQKENIIDESGMPKERFSAEFPKEGPSILRIQQVVRGDSAAYFCASSPPLAGGPNTGELFFGEGSRLTVL.

About this clone: Other DNA sequences in the sample encode the same CDR3. The chain employs TRBV11-2 and TRBJ2-7; possibly TRBD1 for D (6 bases). Germline V gene data show CDR1 as SGHAT and CDR2 as FQNNGV. Trimming stripped 5 bases from V and 1 base from J, with 9 bases between. The length of the CDR3 is 13 residues. In nucleotides, the CDR3 is TGTGCCAGCAGCCTTGGACAGTCCTACGAGCAGTACTTC. Translated: CASSLGQSYEQYF.

This chain connects TRBV5-1 to TRBJ2-3, with TRBD1 matching 8 bases. This CDR3 contains 14 residues. CDR1 SGHRS and CDR2 YFSETQ come from the germline V gene. J was trimmed by 3 bases and V by 4 bases; bases with no gene match: 4. The CDR3 DNA reads TGCGCCAGCAGCCTTGGGACAGGAACAGATACGCAGTATTTT. Protein: CASSLGTGTDTQYF.

CDR3 region: CASSKLRLTKNYGYTF. CDR3 coding DNA: TGTGCCAGCAGCAAACTCCGCTTGACAAAAAACTATGGCTACACCTTC. The V and J genes are TRBV21-1 and TRBJ1-2; the D call in the table, TRBD1, was not verified against the DNA. TRBV21-1 is given as a pseudogene. CDR3 length equals 16 residues.

The gene calls are TRBV19 and TRBJ2-1; 13 bases line up with TRBD2. CDR3 size: 17 residues. V dropped 4 bases and J dropped 5; count of bases not matched to a gene: 8. The germline V gene encodes CDR1 LNHDA and CDR2 SQIVND (reference sequence). As DNA, the CDR3 is TGTGCCAGTAGTAGTTCCCCGGGACTAGCGGGACACAATGAGCAGTTCTTC. This gives the protein CASSSSPGLAGHNEQFF.

The gene calls are TRBV28 and TRBJ2-1, with D maybe TRBD1 (6 bases). V was pared by 6 bases and J by 8 bases, with 17 bases between. This CDR3 spans 14 amino acids. Germline-derived CDR1 and CDR2 are MDHEN and SYDVKM. CDR3 region: CASRDRLPGHEQFF. DNA for the CDR3: TGTGCCAGCAGAGACAGGCTTCCGGGCCATGAGCAGTTCTTC.

The chain combines TRBV7-2 with TRBJ2-3, with D possibly TRBD1 on 6 matching bases. Trimming shortened V by 3 bases and J by 0 bases, and 19 bases separated the two germline ends. Germline CDR1 SGHTA, CDR2 FQGNSA. This CDR3 is built from 18 residues. This CDR3 is CASSFRRTAFSSTDTQYF. CDR3 nucleotides: TGTGCCAGCAGCTTCCGCCGGACAGCTTTCTCTAGCACAGATACGCAGTATTTT.

The rearrangement uses TRBV5-1 and TRBJ2-1; TRBD2 matches at 9 bases. Trimming took 3 bases from V and 3 from J; bases not matched to a gene: 13. Germline CDR1 reads SGHRS; CDR2 reads YFSETQ. The CDR3 extends over 18 amino acids. The CDR3 spells CASSSLLSSGSLYNEQFF. CDR3 bases: TGCGCCAGCAGCTCTTTGCTGAGTAGCGGGAGTCTCTACAATGAGCAGTTCTTC.

The V gene is TRBV28, the J gene TRBJ2-3; TRBD2 matches at 7 bases. The germline V gene encodes CDR1 MDHEN and CDR2 SYDVKM. V lost 3 bases and J lost 0; bases outside the gene matches: 9. The CDR3 sequence is 17 residues long. CDR3 sequence reads: CASSLIWLADSTDTQYF. CDR3 sequence (DNA): TGTGCCAGCAGTTTGATTTGGCTAGCGGATAGCACAGATACGCAGTATTTT.

This chain links TRBV18 with TRBJ1-2, with 7 bases matching TRBD1. The CDR3 has 15 amino acids. Germline V lookup: CDR1 KGHSH, CDR2 LQKENI. Trimming took 2 bases from V and 8 from J; bases not matched to a gene: 11. Here the CDR3 DNA reads TGTGCCAGCTCACCATCCGTGACAGGGTTAAAGGGCTACACCTTC. It translates to CASSPSVTGLKGYTF.

V usage is TRBV28 and J usage is TRBJ1-2; 11 positions agree with TRBD1. V was clipped by 6 bases and J by 4 bases; unmatched bases: 4. This CDR3 has 14 amino acids. Germline V gene lookup returns CDR1 MDHEN and CDR2 SYDVKM. CDR3 DNA: TGTGCCAGCAGCCCGGACAGGGGGCCCTATGGCTACACCTTC. Translating it yields CASSPDRGPYGYTF.

This clone was detected a few times. This sequence joins TRBV21-1 and TRBJ2-1; the DNA was not compared with TRBD2, the D call given in the table. TRBV21-1 is a known pseudogene. This CDR3 contains 19 residues. CDR3 bases: TGTGCCAGCAGCAAGCCGTTTGGGGCTAGCGGGAGACAATACAATGAGCAGTTCTTC. This translates into CASSKPFGASGRQYNEQFF.

This rearrangement joins TRBV12-5 to TRBJ1-2; TRBD1 matches 10 bases. CDR3 length: 15 residues. CDR1 LGHNT and CDR2 FRNRAP come from the germline V gene. Trimming at V came to 0 bases and at J to 6 bases, leaving 4 bases not matched to a gene. CDR3 amino acids: CASGLVPGTGDGYTF. The CDR3 DNA follows: TGTGCTAGTGGTTTGGTACCCGGGACAGGGGATGGCTACACCTTC.

The V gene is TRBV30, the J gene TRBJ1-4, with a tentative D call TRBD1 (6 bases). The V end was cut by 0 bases, the J end by 4 bases, with 15 bases between. The CDR3 runs to 16 residues. CDR1 is GTSNPN, CDR2 SVGIG, per germline (reference sequence). The CDR3 sequence is CAWSVWGLRNNEKLFF. In DNA, the CDR3 is TGTGCCTGGAGTGTGTGGGGGCTCAGGAATAATGAAAAACTGTTTTTT.

V gene TRBV5-1 combines with J gene TRBJ2-7; 7 positions agree with TRBD2. The CDR3 extends over 16 amino acids. V gave up 4 bases and J gave up 0 bases; unmatched junction bases: 10. Germline CDR1 SGHRS, CDR2 YFSETQ. The CDR3 nucleotides are TGCGCCAGCAGCAATTCGTTAGCGGGTAACTCCTACGAGCAGTACTTC. It yields the protein CASSNSLAGNSYEQYF.